The present entry profiles one T cell receptor beta chain with its context. Its antigen is unidentified. The treatment: oral pan-JAK inhibitor, 5-10 mg twice daily. The entry originates in a study of CD8+ T cells in alopecia areata. Overall study: It was oral tofacitinib, at 5 to 10 mg twice daily, that treated patients received. Whole-study findings and limits: Scalp lesions, especially in alopecia totalis/universalis, had higher clonality than normal scalp.

Trimming shortened V by 8 bases and J by 4 bases, and 12 bases separated the two germline ends. The CDR3 totals 13 residues. Germline CDR1 and CDR2: SNHLY and FYNNEI. RNA was extracted and reverse transcribed into cDNA as the sequencing template. Clones were read by immunoSEQ multiplex PCR, and TCRdb kept only the in-frame ones, dropping some. The profile shows about 180,000 clones, 50% to 75% of them singletons. The chain has TRBV2 and TRBJ2-1; D could derive from TRBD1 or TRBD2 (5 bases each). The receptor was isolated from a human donor with alopecia areata. The material was CD4+ T cells sorted from blood, obtained at approximately week 60, from a patient treated with tofacitinib. The CDR3 protein is CASGDPDYNEQFF. The DNA for the CDR3 is TGTGCCAGCGGGGACCCAGATTACAATGAGCAGTTCTTC.